Below are 29 T cell receptor beta chains sequenced from a single sample in a study of blood T cell repertoires in COVID-19. The assay was immunoSEQ multiplex PCR, and TCRdb's table has in-frame clones only and misses some. Here the sample spans 200,000 to 250,000 clones, roughly 84% being singletons. Sequencing was carried out using peripheral blood. These receptors all stem from a woman aged 55-75 years who had recovered from COVID-19.

Worth noting for this clone: Relative to the germline gene, one junction end is altered; a read error may explain this. Other DNA sequences in the sample encode the same CDR3. The chain couples TRBV5-1 to TRBJ1-3, with 7 bases matching TRBD1. Germline-derived CDR1 and CDR2 are SGHRS and YFSETQ. This CDR3 region has 15 residues. CDR3 nucleotides: TGTGCCAGCAGCTCAGGGGGATTCTCTGGAAACACCATATATTTT. Translation: CASSSGGFSGNTIYF.

Turning to this clone: A read error may explain this, as a much larger clone is one base away. This rearrangement joins TRBV19 to TRBJ1-5, with 7 bases identical to TRBD1. V lost 4 bases, J lost 4 bases, and 10 bases stayed unmatched. Per germline, CDR1 LNHDA and CDR2 SQIVND (reference sequence). There are 16 residues in the CDR3. The CDR3 spells CASSTSGTGVNQPQHF. The CDR3 bases are TGTGCCAGTAGTACCTCAGGAACAGGGGTTAATCAGCCCCAGCATTTT.

The chain has TRBV20-1 and TRBJ1-5, with TRBD1 identical over 7 bases. From germline, CDR1 is DFQATT and CDR2 SNEGSKA (reference sequence). The CDR3 runs to 12 residues. V shed 3 bases and J 5 bases; nucleotides not matched to a gene: 1. CDR3 sequence reads: CSASQGDQPQHF. CDR3 nucleotide sequence: TGCAGTGCTAGTCAGGGGGATCAGCCCCAGCATTTT.

The chain uses TRBV7-8 and TRBJ1-2, with TRBD1 as a possible D gene (6 bases). V lost 0 bases and J lost 6, with 14 bases in between. The CDR3 runs to 15 residues. Per the germline V gene, CDR1 is SGHVS and CDR2 is FQNEAQ. The CDR3 sequence is CASSLAPGGGDGYTF. In DNA, the CDR3 is TGTGCCAGCAGCTTAGCGCCCGGAGGGGGGGATGGCTACACCTTC.

This chain links TRBV7-9 with TRBJ1-1, with no clear D. Trimming shortened V by 7 bases and J by 3 bases, and 15 bases separated the two germline ends. CDR3 size: 14 residues. The germline gives CDR1 SEHNR, CDR2 FQNEAQ (reference sequence). The CDR3 bases are TGTGCCAGCATCGATGTCGGGGTGGACACTGAAGCTTTCTTT. It translates to CASIDVGVDTEAFF. The variable domain in full, with the rest retrieved from reference TRBV7-9 and TRBJ1-1, is DTGVSQNPRHKITKRGQNVTFRCDPISEHNRLYWYRQTLGQGPEFLTYFQNEAQLEKSRLLSDRFSAERPKGSFSTLEIQRTEQGDSAMYLCASIDVGVDTEAFFGQGTRLTVV.

V is TRBV18 and J is TRBJ2-5; D is possibly TRBD2 (6 bases). The V end was cut by 3 bases, the J end by 2 bases, with 13 bases between. Germline assignment: CDR1 KGHSH and CDR2 LQKENI. The CDR3 runs 15 residues. CDR3 nucleotide sequence: TGTGCCAGCTCACCTCCGGGACTCCGGCAAGAGACCCAGTACTTC. Translated, it gives CASSPPGLRQETQYF.

This clone was detected only once. This sequence joins TRBV6-1 and TRBJ1-1; D unresolved. Trimming removed 2 bases at V and 3 bases at J, with 10 bases between. Germline loops: CDR1 MNHNS, CDR2 SASEGT. CDR3 size: 14 residues. The CDR3 sequence: CASSESRRDTEAFF. The CDR3 DNA reads as TGTGCCAGCAGTGAAAGCAGGAGGGACACTGAAGCTTTCTTT.

The chain couples TRBV18 to TRBJ2-7; possibly TRBD1 for D (6 bases). Germline V CDR1 and CDR2: KGHSH, LQKENI. The CDR3 is 14 amino acids. Deletions cut 1 base from V and 6 bases from J, with 13 bases between. The CDR3 loop reads CASSPLDSRFEQYF. CDR3 nucleotide sequence: TGTGCCAGCTCACCACTGGACAGTAGGTTCGAGCAGTACTTC.

This clone has only a few counts. The CDR3 bases are TGCAGCGTTGTCCGGGGGAGCTCCTACAATGAGCAGTTCTTC. It translates to CSVVRGSSYNEQFF. The chain uses TRBV29-1 and TRBJ2-1; tentatively, D is TRBD2 (6 bases). Germline values: CDR1 SQVTM, CDR2 ANQGSEA. V was trimmed by 4 bases and J by 0 bases, leaving 10 bases between them. This CDR3 spans 14 amino acids.

Remarks on this clone: This specimen includes other DNA sequences encoding the same CDR3. The chain recombines TRBV6-5 with TRBJ2-7, with D perhaps matching TRBD2 (5 bases). The CDR3 loop spans 14 amino acids. Per the germline V gene, CDR1 is MNHEY and CDR2 is SVGAGI. Trimming left V 6 bases short and J 6 bases short, with 18 bases between. CDR3 protein: CASRKPPPGSEQYF. The CDR3, as DNA: TGTGCCAGCAGGAAACCTCCTCCTGGGAGCGAGCAGTACTTC.

The V gene is TRBV24-1, the J gene TRBJ1-2; D is unclear. Germline V gene lookup returns CDR1 KGHDR and CDR2 SFDVKD. The CDR3 contains 14 residues. V was shortened by 8 bases and J by 3 bases, with 15 bases between the two germline ends. The CDR3 is CATTPPGSDYGYTF. CDR3 in DNA: TGTGCCACCACCCCCCCGGGGTCGGACTATGGCTACACCTTC.

The rearrangement uses TRBV9 and TRBJ1-2, with D maybe TRBD1 (5 bases). The CDR3 totals 12 residues. Germline V gene data show CDR1 as SGDLS and CDR2 as YYNGEE. With 3 bases removed from V and 6 bases from J, the gap between germline ends came to 9 bases. The CDR3 is CASSGPGDGYTF. In DNA, the CDR3 is TGTGCCAGCAGCGGTCCGGGGGATGGCTACACCTTC. The full variable domain, its missing parts supplied by reference TRBV9 and TRBJ1-2, is DSGVTQTPKHLITATGQRVTLRCSPRSGDLSVYWYQQSLDQGLQFLIQYYNGEERAKGNILERFSAQQFPDLHSELNLSSLELGDSALYFCASSGPGDGYTFGSGTRLTVV.

A few counts support this clone. The CDR3 region has the DNA TGTGCCAGTAATGTACAGGGGGTTAATTCACCCCTCCACTTT. Its protein product is CASNVQGVNSPLHF. The J gene is TRBJ1-6, the V gene TRBV19; 8 bases line up with TRBD1. The ends lost 7 bases at V and 6 bases at J; junction bases unmatched: 5. This CDR3 has 14 amino acids. CDR1 LNHDA and CDR2 SQIVND come from the germline V gene (reference sequence).

This chain links TRBV29-1 with TRBJ2-7; D is unclear. Between the trimmed V and J ends, which lost 3 bases and 3 bases, there was a span of 9 bases. CDR3 length: 12 residues. CDR1 SQVTM and CDR2 ANQGSEA come from the germline V gene. CDR3 in amino acids: CSVEAGNYEQYF. In DNA form, the CDR3 reads TGCAGCGTTGAGGCAGGAAACTACGAGCAGTACTTC.

The chain has TRBV10-2 and TRBJ2-2; tentatively, D is TRBD2 (6 bases). Germline lookup yields CDR1 WSHSY and CDR2 SAAADI. The CDR3 consists of 15 residues. Trimming took off 3 bases at V and 5 bases at J, with 13 bases between the two ends. As DNA, the CDR3 is TGCGCCAGCAGTGATCGACTAGTATCTACCGGGGAGCTGTTTTTT. As protein: CASSDRLVSTGELFF.

The V and J genes are TRBV4-3 and TRBJ1-2; D gene unclear. The V gene lost 0 bases and the J gene lost 2 bases, with 10 bases spanning the gap. This CDR3 has 15 amino acids. Germline values: CDR1 LGHNA, CDR2 YSLEER. This CDR3 reads CASSQEYGRNYGYTF. In DNA, the CDR3 is TGCGCCAGCAGCCAAGAATACGGCAGGAACTATGGCTACACCTTC.

CDR3: CASSLRLGRRSDTQYF. CDR3 sequence (DNA): TGCGCCAGCAGCTTAAGATTGGGGCGCAGGTCAGATACGCAGTATTTT. The V gene is TRBV5-1, the J gene TRBJ2-3; tentatively, D is TRBD1 (5 bases). With 2 bases removed from V and 4 bases from J, the gap between germline ends came to 17 bases. In germline, CDR1 is SGHRS, CDR2 YFSETQ. The CDR3 loop spans 16 amino acids.

The rearrangement joins TRBV6-5 to TRBJ2-5; a weak D match, TRBD2 (5 bases). The CDR3 loop spans 14 amino acids. V lost 8 bases, J lost 7 bases, and 20 bases lay in between. CDR1 is MNHEY, CDR2 SVGAGI, per germline. Here the CDR3 DNA reads TGTGCCAGCGTGAGGGCGGGCGGTCGGGGGACCCAGTACTTC. It yields the protein CASVRAGGRGTQYF.

The chain carries TRBV12-3 or TRBV12-4 and TRBJ1-2, with D possibly TRBD1 on 6 matching bases. V was clipped by 4 bases and J by 8 bases, with 14 bases between them. The CDR3 sequence is 13 residues long. This CDR3 is CASSYGRGWGYTF. The CDR3, as DNA: TGTGCCAGCAGTTACGGCAGGGGATGGGGCTACACCTTC.

This sequence joins TRBV15 and TRBJ2-2; D remains unclear. Trimming pared 8 bases from V and 6 bases from J, leaving 13 bases between. CDR3 length equals 13 residues. Germline V CDR1 and CDR2: LNHNV, YYDKDF (reference sequence). CDR3 coding DNA: TGTGCCACCCCCTTCTGCGTCGCCGGGGAGCTGTTTTTT. It codes for CATPFCVAGELFF.

The chain uses TRBV6-7 and TRBJ2-5, with D possibly TRBD2 on 6 matching bases. TRBV6-7 is given ORF status, its function remaining uncertain. The CDR3 length is 16 residues. The ends were cut back, 4 bases at V and 2 bases at J, with 17 bases in the middle. This CDR3 is CASSCGSGTEQETQYF. CDR3 in DNA: TGTGCCAGCAGTTGCGGATCAGGGACTGAACAAGAGACCCAGTACTTC.

This chain links TRBV19 with TRBJ2-3; TRBD2 might be the D (6 bases). V dropped 5 bases and J dropped 1 base, with 16 bases sitting between them. The CDR3 has 16 amino acids. The germline gives CDR1 LNHDA, CDR2 SQIVND (reference sequence). Written as DNA, the CDR3 is TGTGCCAGTAGTGGTCCCGGGCTAGCGCGCACAGATACGCAGTATTTT. Translated: CASSGPGLARTDTQYF.

The CDR3 bases are TGCGCCAGCAGTCAACGGCTAGCGGGGGGGCAAGAGACCCAGTACTTC. It translates to CASSQRLAGGQETQYF. This chain joins TRBV4-1 and TRBJ2-5, with TRBD2 identical over 12 bases. With 6 bases clipped from V and 2 bases from J, the junction kept 7 bases outside the gene matches. The germline V gene has CDR1 MGHRA and CDR2 YSYEKL. CDR3 length: 16 amino acids.

The V and J genes are TRBV30 and TRBJ2-5; TRBD1 is a possible D gene (5 bases). The CDR3 consists of 11 residues. CDR1 is GTSNPN and CDR2 is SVGIG in the germline V gene (reference sequence). The V gene lost 5 bases and the J gene lost 5 bases, with 9 bases spanning the gap. CDR3 sequence reads: CAWAAGETQYF. The CDR3 nucleotides are TGTGCCTGGGCTGCAGGGGAGACCCAGTACTTC.

The count of this clone is one. This chain connects TRBV6-5 to TRBJ2-5, with D perhaps matching TRBD1 (7 bases). The germline V gene has CDR1 MNHEY and CDR2 SVGAGI. There are 14 residues in the CDR3. The V and J ends lost 5 bases and 2 bases respectively, with 12 bases between them. The CDR3 sequence is CASSPGGYQETQYF. The DNA of the CDR3 is TGTGCCAGCAGTCCAGGGGGGTATCAAGAGACCCAGTACTTC.

This rearrangement joins TRBV5-4 to TRBJ2-2, with unresolved D. This CDR3 region has 15 residues. The germline CDR1 and CDR2 sequences are SGHNT and YYREEE (reference sequence). V dropped 1 base and J dropped 4 bases, with 11 bases sitting between them. CDR3: CASSLSVVSTGELFF. CDR3 DNA sequence: TGTGCCAGCAGCTTGAGCGTAGTTAGCACCGGGGAGCTGTTTTTT.

This sequence joins TRBV20-1 and TRBJ2-3, with TRBD2 matching over 9 bases. CDR3 length: 15 residues. V shed 3 bases, J shed 1 base, and the junction held 5 bases outside the gene matches. Per the germline V gene, CDR1 is DFQATT and CDR2 is SNEGSKA (reference sequence). DNA for the CDR3: TGCAGTGCTAGTCGGCCTAGCGGGGGCACAGATACGCAGTATTTT. Amino acids: CSASRPSGGTDTQYF.

This chain connects TRBV27 to TRBJ2-7, with 7 bases identical to TRBD1. CDR3 length: 13 residues. V shed 6 bases and J 0 bases; nucleotides not matched to a gene: 2. Germline CDR1 reads MNHEY; CDR2 reads SMNVEV (reference sequence). The CDR3 coding sequence is TGTGCCAGCAGACAGGGGCTCTCCTACGAGCAGTACTTC. It translates to CASRQGLSYEQYF.

The V call is TRBV7-9, the J call TRBJ2-7, with a possible D match to TRBD2 (5 bases). CDR3 length equals 15 residues. Per germline, CDR1 SEHNR and CDR2 FQNEAQ (reference sequence). V gave up 5 bases and J gave up 3 bases, with 17 bases separating them. This CDR3 reads CASSHRDLRYYEQYF. In DNA, the CDR3 is TGTGCCAGCAGCCACCGGGATCTCAGGTACTACGAGCAGTACTTC.